This TCR beta chain derives from a study of blood T cells in healthy people across ages. CDR1 is ENHRY, CDR2 SYGVKD, per germline. V shed 9 bases and J shed 0 bases, with 9 bases lying between them. This CDR3 contains 13 residues. Study conclusions and caveats: Researchers report that TCR beta diversity correlated strongly with naive T cell percentage.

PCR was performed a second time for about 7 to 12 cycles using a sample-barcoded 5' primer and a J-beta primer mix. TCRdb reprocessed the 5' RACE reads via MiXCR and lists one record per CDR3 protein. The profile covers over 1,500,000 distinct CDR3 sequences, with less than 50% appearing a single time and roughly 2% taken by the ten largest. There are a few counts of this clonotype. Its antigen is undetermined. The donors, aged roughly 6 to 90, were healthy Caucasians from Russia. Peripheral blood samples of roughly 9.9 milliliters were drawn from each donor. RNA extraction gave at least 5.5 micrograms of total RNA per sample.

This TCR came from a woman in her 40s in good health. The chain uses TRBV10-3 and TRBJ2-4; D is perhaps TRBD1 or TRBD2 (5 bases each). The sequencing sample was made of blood. CDR3 sequence reads: CAMWDGAKNIQYF. CDR3 DNA: TGTGCCATGTGGGACGGAGCCAAAAACATTCAGTACTTC.